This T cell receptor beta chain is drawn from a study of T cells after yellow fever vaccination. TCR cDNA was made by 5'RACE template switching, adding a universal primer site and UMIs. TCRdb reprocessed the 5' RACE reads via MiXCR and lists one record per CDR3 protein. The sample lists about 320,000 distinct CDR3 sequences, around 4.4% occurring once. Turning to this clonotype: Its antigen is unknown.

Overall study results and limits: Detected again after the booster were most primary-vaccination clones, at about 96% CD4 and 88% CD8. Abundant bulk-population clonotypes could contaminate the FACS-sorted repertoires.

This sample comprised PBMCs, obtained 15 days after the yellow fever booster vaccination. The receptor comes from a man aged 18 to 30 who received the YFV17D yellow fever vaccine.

CDR3 protein: CSANYRGGYTF. Written as DNA, the CDR3 is TGCAGCGCCAATTACAGGGGCGGCTACACCTTC. This chain links TRBV29-1 with TRBJ1-2; TRBD1 matches at 7 bases. The germline gives CDR1 SQVTM, CDR2 ANQGSEA. The CDR3 is 11 amino acids. J gave up 8 bases and V 7 bases, and 7 bases lay outside the gene matches.